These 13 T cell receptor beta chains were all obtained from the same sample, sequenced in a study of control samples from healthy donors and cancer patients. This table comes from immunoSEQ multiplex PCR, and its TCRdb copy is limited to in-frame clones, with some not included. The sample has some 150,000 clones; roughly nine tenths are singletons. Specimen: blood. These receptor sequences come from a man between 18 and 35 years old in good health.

The CDR3 loop reads CASKRQGARSSNQPQHF. The CDR3 nucleotides read TGTGCCAGCAAAAGACAGGGGGCTAGGTCGAGCAATCAGCCCCAGCATTTT. The gene calls are TRBV6-7 and TRBJ1-5; TRBD1 matches 10 bases. TRBV6-7 is an ORF, with its function uncertain. This CDR3 is built from 17 residues. The J segment lost 1 base and the V segment lost 7 bases, leaving 10 bases of the junction unmatched.

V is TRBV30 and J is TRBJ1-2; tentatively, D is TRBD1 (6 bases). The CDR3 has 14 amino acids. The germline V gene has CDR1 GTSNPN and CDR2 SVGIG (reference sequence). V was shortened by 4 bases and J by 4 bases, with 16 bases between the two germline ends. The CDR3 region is CAWNSRGAAYGYTF. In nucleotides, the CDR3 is TGTGCCTGGAATTCCAGGGGTGCGGCCTATGGCTACACCTTC.

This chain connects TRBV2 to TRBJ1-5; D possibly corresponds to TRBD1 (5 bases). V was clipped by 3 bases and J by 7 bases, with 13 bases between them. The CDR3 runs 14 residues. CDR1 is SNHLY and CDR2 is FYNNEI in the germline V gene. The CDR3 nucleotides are TGTGCCAGCAGTGAGTTGGGGGGTCGACAGCCCCAGCATTTT. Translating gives CASSELGGRQPQHF.

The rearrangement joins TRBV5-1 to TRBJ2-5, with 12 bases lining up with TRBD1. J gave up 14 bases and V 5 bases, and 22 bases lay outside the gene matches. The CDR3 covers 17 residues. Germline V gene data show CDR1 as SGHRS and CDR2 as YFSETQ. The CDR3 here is CASRSTGTGGPRDPGYF. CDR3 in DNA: TGCGCCAGCAGATCAACCGGGACAGGGGGCCCAAGAGACCCAGGATACTTC. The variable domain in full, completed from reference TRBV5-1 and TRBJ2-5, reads KAGVTQTPRYLIKTRGQQVTLSCSPISGHRSVSWYQQTPGQGLQFLFEYFSETQRNKGNFPGRFSGRQFSNSRSEMNVSTLELGDSALYLCASRSTGTGGPRDPGYFGPGTRLLVL.

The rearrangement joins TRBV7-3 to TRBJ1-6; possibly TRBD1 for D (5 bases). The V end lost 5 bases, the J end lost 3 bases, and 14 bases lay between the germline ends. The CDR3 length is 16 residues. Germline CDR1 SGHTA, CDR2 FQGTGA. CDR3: CASSPKGDIYNSPLHF. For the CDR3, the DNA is TGTGCCAGCAGCCCCAAAGGGGATATCTATAATTCACCCCTCCACTTT.

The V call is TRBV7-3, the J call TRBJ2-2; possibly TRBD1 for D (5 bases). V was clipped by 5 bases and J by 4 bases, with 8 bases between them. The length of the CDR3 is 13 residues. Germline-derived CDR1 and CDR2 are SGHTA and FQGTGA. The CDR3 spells CASSPGPTGELFF. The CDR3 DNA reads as TGTGCCAGCAGCCCAGGGCCCACCGGGGAGCTGTTTTTT. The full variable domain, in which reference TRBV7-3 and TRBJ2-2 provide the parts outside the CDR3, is GAGVSQTPSNKVTEKGKYVELRCDPISGHTALYWYRQSLGQGPEFLIYFQGTGAADDSGLPNDRFFAVRPEGSVSTLKIQRTERGDSAVYLCASSPGPTGELFFGEGSRLTVL.

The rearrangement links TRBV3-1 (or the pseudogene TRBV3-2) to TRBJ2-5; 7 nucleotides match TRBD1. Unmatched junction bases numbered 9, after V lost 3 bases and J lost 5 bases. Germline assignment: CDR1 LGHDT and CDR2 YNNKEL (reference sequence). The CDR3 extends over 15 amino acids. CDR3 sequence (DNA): TGTGCCAGCAGCCATTTTAAGGGGGCTCACGAGACCCAGTACTTC. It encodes CASSHFKGAHETQYF.

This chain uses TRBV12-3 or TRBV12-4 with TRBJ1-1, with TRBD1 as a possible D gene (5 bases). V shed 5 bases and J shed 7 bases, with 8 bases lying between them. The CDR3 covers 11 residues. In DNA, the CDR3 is TGTGCCAGCAGTGACAGTAATGAAGCTTTCTTT. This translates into CASSDSNEAFF.

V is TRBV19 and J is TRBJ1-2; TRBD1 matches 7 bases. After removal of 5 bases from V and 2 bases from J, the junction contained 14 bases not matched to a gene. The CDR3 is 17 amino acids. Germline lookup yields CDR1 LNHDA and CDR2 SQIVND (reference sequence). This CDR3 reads CASSVHTGTVKNYGYTF. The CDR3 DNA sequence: TGTGCCAGTAGTGTCCATACCGGGACAGTTAAAAACTATGGCTACACCTTC.

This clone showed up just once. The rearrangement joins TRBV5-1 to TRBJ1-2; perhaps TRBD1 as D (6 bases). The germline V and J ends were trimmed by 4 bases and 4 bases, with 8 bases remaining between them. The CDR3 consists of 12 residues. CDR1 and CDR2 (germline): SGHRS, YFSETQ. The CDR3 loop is CASSEGGYGYTF. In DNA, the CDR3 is TGCGCCAGCAGCGAGGGGGGCTATGGCTACACCTTC. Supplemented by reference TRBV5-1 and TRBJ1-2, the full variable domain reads KAGVTQTPRYLIKTRGQQVTLSCSPISGHRSVSWYQQTPGQGLQFLFEYFSETQRNKGNFPGRFSGRQFSNSRSEMNVSTLELGDSALYLCASSEGGYGYTFGSGTRLTVV.

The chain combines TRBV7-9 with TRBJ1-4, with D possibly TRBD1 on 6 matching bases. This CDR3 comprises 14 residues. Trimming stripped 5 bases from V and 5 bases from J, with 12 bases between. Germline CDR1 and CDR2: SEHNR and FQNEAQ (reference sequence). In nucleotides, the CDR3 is TGTGCCAGCAGCGCCGACAGGCGGAATGAAAAACTGTTTTTT. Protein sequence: CASSADRRNEKLFF.

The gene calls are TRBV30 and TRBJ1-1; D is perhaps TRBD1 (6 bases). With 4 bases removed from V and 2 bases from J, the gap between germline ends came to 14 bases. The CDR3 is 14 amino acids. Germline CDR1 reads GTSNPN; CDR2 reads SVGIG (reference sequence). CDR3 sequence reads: CAWIRTDGNTEAFF. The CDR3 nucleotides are TGTGCCTGGATACGGACAGATGGAAACACTGAAGCTTTCTTT. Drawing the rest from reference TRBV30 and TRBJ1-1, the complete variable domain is SQTIHQWPATLVQPVGSPLSLECTVEGTSNPNLYWYRQAAGRGLQLLFYSVGIGQISSEVPQNLSASRPQDRQFILSSKKLLLSDSGFYLCAWIRTDGNTEAFFGQGTRLTVV.

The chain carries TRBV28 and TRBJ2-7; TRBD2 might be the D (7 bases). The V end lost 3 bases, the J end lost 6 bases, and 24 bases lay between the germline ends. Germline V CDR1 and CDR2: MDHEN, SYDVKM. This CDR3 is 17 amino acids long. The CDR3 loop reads CASSFPLDSSRGGEQYF. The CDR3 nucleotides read TGTGCCAGCAGTTTTCCCCTTGACAGCTCTAGGGGGGGCGAGCAGTACTTC.